The subject of this entry is one T cell receptor beta chain. Its antigen remains unknown. Reverse transcription of about 0.45 to 1 ug RNA used random hexamers. TCRdb re-called the immunoSEQ multiplex PCR reads through MiXCR, storing one row per CDR3 protein. The sample carries around 150,000 distinct CDR3 sequences, roughly 96% recorded once. This sample stems from a study of CD8 T cells in Susac syndrome. The germline CDR1 and CDR2 sequences are MNHEY and SMNVEV (reference sequence). The CDR3 loop spans 13 amino acids. V gave up 5 bases and J gave up 2 bases, with 7 bases separating them. The study, taken as a whole, reports: The number of individuals included in the study's TCR sequencing and HLA analysis was acknowledged as relatively small.

The rearrangement joins TRBV27 to TRBJ1-5; weak D call: TRBD1 (6 bases). Sequenced sample: CD4+ T cells from PBMCs. This clonotype originated in a human donor with multiple sclerosis. CDR3 nucleotide sequence: TGTGCCAGCAGTCGACAGGGCAATCAGCCCCAGCATTTT. It translates to CASSRQGNQPQHF.